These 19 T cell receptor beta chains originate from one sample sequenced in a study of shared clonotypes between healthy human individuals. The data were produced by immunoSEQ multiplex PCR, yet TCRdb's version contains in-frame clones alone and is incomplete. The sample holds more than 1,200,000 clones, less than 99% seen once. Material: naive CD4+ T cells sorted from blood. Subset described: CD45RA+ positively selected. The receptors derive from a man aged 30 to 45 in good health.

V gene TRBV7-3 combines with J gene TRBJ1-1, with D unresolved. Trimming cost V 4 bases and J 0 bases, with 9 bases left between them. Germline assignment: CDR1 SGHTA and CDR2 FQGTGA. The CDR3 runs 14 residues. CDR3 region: CASSSTGMNTEAFF. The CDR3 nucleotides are TGTGCCAGCAGCTCAACGGGAATGAACACTGAAGCTTTCTTT.

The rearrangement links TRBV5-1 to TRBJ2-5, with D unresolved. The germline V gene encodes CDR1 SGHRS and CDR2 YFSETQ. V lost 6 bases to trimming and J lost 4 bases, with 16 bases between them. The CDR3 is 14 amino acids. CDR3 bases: TGCGCCAGCACCACCGGCTCCCCCGGAGAGACCCAGTACTTC. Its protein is CASTTGSPGETQYF. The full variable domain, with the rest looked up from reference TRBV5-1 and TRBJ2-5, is KAGVTQTPRYLIKTRGQQVTLSCSPISGHRSVSWYQQTPGQGLQFLFEYFSETQRNKGNFPGRFSGRQFSNSRSEMNVSTLELGDSALYLCASTTGSPGETQYFGPGTRLLVL.

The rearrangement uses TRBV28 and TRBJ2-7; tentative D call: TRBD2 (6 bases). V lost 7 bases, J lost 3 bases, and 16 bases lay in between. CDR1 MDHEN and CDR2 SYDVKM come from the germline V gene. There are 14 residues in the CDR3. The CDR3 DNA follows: TGTGCCAGCACCACACCGGGAGAAGTCTACGAGCAGTACTTC. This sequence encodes CASTTPGEVYEQYF.

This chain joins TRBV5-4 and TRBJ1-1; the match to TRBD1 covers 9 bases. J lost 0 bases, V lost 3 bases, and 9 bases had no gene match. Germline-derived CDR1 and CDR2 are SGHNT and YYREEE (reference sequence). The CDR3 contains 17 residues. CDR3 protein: CASSSGQGSRMNTEAFF. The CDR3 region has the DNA TGTGCCAGCAGCTCAGGACAGGGGAGCCGCATGAACACTGAAGCTTTCTTT.

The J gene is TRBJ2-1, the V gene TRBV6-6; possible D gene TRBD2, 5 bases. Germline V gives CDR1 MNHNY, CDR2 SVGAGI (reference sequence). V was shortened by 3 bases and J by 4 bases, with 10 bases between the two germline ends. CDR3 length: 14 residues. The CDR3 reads CASSYEGGYNEQFF. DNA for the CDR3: TGTGCCAGCAGTTATGAGGGCGGGTACAATGAGCAGTTCTTC.

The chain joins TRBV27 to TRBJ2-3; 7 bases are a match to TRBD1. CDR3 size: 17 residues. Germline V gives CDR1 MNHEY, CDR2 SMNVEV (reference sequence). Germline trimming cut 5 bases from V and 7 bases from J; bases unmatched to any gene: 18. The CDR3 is CASSLSPDRVPPNTQYF. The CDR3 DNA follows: TGTGCCAGCAGTCTCAGCCCCGACAGGGTTCCCCCCAATACGCAGTATTTT.

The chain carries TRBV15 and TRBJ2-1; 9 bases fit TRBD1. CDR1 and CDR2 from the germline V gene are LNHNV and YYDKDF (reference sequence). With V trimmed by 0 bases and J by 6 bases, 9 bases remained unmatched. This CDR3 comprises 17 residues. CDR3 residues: CATSRDPGQGSANEQFF. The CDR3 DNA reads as TGTGCCACCAGCAGAGATCCCGGACAGGGGAGTGCCAATGAGCAGTTCTTC.

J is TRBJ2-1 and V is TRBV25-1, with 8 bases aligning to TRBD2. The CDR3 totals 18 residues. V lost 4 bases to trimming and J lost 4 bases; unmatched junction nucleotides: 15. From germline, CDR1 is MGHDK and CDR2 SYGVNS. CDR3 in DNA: TGTGCCAGCAGTGGGGCCCGCGGGAGGATAATCGCGTACAATGAGCAGTTCTTC. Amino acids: CASSGARGRIIAYNEQFF.

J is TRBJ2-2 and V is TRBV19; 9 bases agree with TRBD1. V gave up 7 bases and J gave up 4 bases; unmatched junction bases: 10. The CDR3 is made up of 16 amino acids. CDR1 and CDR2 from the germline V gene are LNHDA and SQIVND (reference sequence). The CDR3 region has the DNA TGTGCCAGTAAGGAGAAGGGACAGGGTGTCACCGGGGAGCTGTTTTTT. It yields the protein CASKEKGQGVTGELFF.

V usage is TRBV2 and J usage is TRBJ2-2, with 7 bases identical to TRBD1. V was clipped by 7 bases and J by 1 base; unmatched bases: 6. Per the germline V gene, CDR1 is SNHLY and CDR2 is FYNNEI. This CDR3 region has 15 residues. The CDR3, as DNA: TGTGCCAGCAATTCGGCAGGGGGGAACACCGGGGAGCTGTTTTTT. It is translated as CASNSAGGNTGELFF.

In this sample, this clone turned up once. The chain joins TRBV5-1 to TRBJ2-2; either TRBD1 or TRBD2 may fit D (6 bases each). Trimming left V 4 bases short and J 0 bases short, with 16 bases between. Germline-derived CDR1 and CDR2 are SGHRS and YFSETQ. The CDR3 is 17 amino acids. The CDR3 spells CASSHPQGRTNTGELFF. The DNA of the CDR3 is TGCGCCAGCAGCCACCCTCAGGGGAGGACGAACACCGGGGAGCTGTTTTTT. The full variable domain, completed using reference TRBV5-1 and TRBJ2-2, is KAGVTQTPRYLIKTRGQQVTLSCSPISGHRSVSWYQQTPGQGLQFLFEYFSETQRNKGNFPGRFSGRQFSNSRSEMNVSTLELGDSALYLCASSHPQGRTNTGELFFGEGSRLTVL.

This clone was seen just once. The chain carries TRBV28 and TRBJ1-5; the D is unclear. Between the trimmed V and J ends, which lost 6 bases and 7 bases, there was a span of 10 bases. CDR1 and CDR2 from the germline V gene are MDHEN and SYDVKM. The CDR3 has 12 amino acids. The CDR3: CASRGPGQPQHF. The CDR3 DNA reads TGTGCCAGCAGAGGCCCGGGCCAGCCCCAGCATTTT.

CDR3 sequence reads: CASSFWEAPTEAFF. CDR3 coding DNA: TGTGCCAGCAGCTTCTGGGAAGCGCCCACTGAAGCTTTCTTT. V is TRBV5-6 and J is TRBJ1-1; no firm D call. Trimming removed 2 bases from V and 4 bases from J, with 12 bases in between. The CDR3 is 14 residues long. Germline loops: CDR1 SGHDT, CDR2 YYEEEE.

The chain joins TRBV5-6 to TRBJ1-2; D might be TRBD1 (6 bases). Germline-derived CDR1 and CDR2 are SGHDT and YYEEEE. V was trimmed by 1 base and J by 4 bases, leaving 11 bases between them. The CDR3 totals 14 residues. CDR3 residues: CASSLTGPLYGYTF. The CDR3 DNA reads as TGTGCCAGCAGCTTGACAGGGCCCCTCTATGGCTACACCTTC.

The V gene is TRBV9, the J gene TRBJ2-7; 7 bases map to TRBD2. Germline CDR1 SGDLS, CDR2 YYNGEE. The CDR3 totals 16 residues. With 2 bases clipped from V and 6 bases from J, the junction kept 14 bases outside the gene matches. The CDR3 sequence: CASSVGSKAGVSEQYF. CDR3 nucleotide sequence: TGTGCCAGCAGCGTCGGGTCCAAGGCGGGAGTCTCCGAGCAGTACTTC.

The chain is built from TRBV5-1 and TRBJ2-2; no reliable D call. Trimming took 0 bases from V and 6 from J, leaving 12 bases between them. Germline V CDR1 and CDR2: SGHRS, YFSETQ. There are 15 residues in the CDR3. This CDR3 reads CASSLVWGYPGELFF. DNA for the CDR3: TGCGCCAGCAGCTTGGTCTGGGGATATCCCGGGGAGCTGTTTTTT.

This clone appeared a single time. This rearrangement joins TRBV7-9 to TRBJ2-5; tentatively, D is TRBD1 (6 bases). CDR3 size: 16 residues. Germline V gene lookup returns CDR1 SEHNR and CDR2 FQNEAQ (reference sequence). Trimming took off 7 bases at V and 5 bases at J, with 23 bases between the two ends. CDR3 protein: CASTSQGGIFRETQYF. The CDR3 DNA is TGTGCCAGCACCTCCCAAGGGGGAATTTTTCGGGAGACCCAGTACTTC.

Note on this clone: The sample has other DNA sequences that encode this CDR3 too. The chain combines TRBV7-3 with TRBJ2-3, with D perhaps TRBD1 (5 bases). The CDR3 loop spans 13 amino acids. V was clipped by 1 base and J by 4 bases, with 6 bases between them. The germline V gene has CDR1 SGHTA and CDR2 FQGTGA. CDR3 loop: CASSLRGPDTQYF. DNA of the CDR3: TGTGCCAGCAGCTTAAGGGGCCCAGATACGCAGTATTTT.

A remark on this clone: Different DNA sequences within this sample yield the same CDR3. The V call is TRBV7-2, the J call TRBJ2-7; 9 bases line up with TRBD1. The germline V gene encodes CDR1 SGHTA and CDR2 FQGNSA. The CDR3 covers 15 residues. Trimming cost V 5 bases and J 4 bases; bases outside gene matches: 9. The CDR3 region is CASSLAGQGIYEQYF. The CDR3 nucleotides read TGTGCCAGCAGCCTGGCGGGACAGGGAATTTACGAGCAGTACTTC.